This entry features one T cell receptor (beta chain) sequence. These data belong to a study of blood T cells in healthy people across ages. Sample-barcoded 5' priming and a J-beta primer mix drove a second PCR of about 7 to 12 cycles. TCRdb redid the calling of the 5' RACE reads with MiXCR, one entry per CDR3 protein. Of around 1,100,000 distinct CDR3 sequences in the sample, approximately 38% were seen once. Per-sample PBMC isolation yielded at least 7 million cells. The CDR3 sequence is 15 residues long. Per germline, CDR1 MNHEY and CDR2 SMNVEV (reference sequence). J was trimmed by 5 bases and V by 5 bases; bases with no gene match: 9.

The receptor was isolated from a man younger than 30 in good health. Sequencing was performed on blood. The rearrangement uses TRBV27 and TRBJ2-1, with TRBD2 matching over 7 bases. The CDR3 sequence: CASSEKTSSNNEQFF. CDR3 DNA sequence: TGTGCCAGCAGTGAAAAGACTAGCAGCAACAATGAGCAGTTCTTC.